Below, 14 T cell receptor beta chains from the same sample are listed, as sequenced in a study of cytomegalovirus exposure and HLA in healthy donors. The PCR was carried out with 60 Vbeta primers and 13 Jbeta primers. This table comes from immunoSEQ multiplex PCR, and its TCRdb copy is limited to in-frame clones, with some not included. This sample has roughly 150,000 clones, with approximately 73% found just once. Sequencing input: PBMCs. The receptors here all came from a woman younger than 35 in good health and CMV-seropositive.

The rearrangement links TRBV11-2 to TRBJ2-2; D perhaps matches TRBD1 (5 bases). There are 15 residues in the CDR3. V was cut by 3 bases and J by 0 bases, with 8 bases left in between. Germline CDR1 and CDR2: SGHAT and FQNNGV. This CDR3 reads CASSFTGTNTGELFF. CDR3 nucleotide sequence: TGTGCCAGCAGCTTCACAGGAACGAACACCGGGGAGCTGTTTTTT.

The CDR3 spells CASSLDRASGGETQYF. The CDR3 region has the DNA TGTGCCAGCAGCTTAGATAGGGCTAGCGGCGGGGAGACCCAGTACTTC. The rearrangement uses TRBV11-2 and TRBJ2-5; 7 bases map to TRBD2. Germline-derived CDR1 and CDR2 are SGHAT and FQNNGV. Unmatched junction bases numbered 9, after V lost 0 bases and J lost 5 bases. CDR3 size: 16 residues. Together with reference TRBV11-2 and TRBJ2-5, the CDR3 gives the full variable domain: EAGVAQSPRYKIIEKRQSVAFWCNPISGHATLYWYQQILGQGPKLLIQFQNNGVVDDSQLPKDRFSAERLKGVDSTLKIQPAKLEDSAVYLCASSLDRASGGETQYFGPGTRLLVL.

The chain carries TRBV2 and TRBJ2-1, with D perhaps TRBD2 (7 bases). The CDR3 totals 13 residues. V gave up 11 bases and J gave up 8 bases, with 19 bases separating them. The germline gives CDR1 SNHLY, CDR2 FYNNEI. The CDR3: CAQGGGLGDEQFF. In DNA form, the CDR3 reads TGTGCCCAAGGGGGGGGGCTGGGGGATGAGCAGTTCTTC.

The rearrangement links TRBV4-2 to TRBJ1-2; D call uncertain. Trimming removed 0 bases at V and 6 bases at J, with 14 bases between. CDR1 and CDR2 from the germline V gene are LGHNA and YNFKEQ. The CDR3 sequence is 15 residues long. The CDR3 loop reads CASSQEAGGDNGYTF. In DNA, the CDR3 is TGTGCCAGCAGCCAAGAGGCCGGAGGCGACAATGGCTACACCTTC.

The chain combines TRBV9 with TRBJ2-7, with a tentative D call TRBD1 (6 bases). The CDR3 is 12 amino acids. Germline CDR1 is SGDLS and CDR2 is YYNGEE. The V gene lost 3 bases and the J gene lost 7 bases, with 11 bases spanning the gap. CDR3 sequence: CASSGAGTEQYF. The CDR3, as DNA: TGTGCCAGCAGCGGAGCCGGGACAGAGCAGTACTTC.

This clone was seen only a few times. This chain links TRBV2 with TRBJ2-1; D is unclear. The CDR3 extends over 13 amino acids. Germline lookup yields CDR1 SNHLY and CDR2 FYNNEI. The ends were cut back, 2 bases at V and 5 bases at J, with 7 bases in the middle. This CDR3 reads CASSELIDNEQFF. Here the CDR3 DNA reads TGTGCCAGCAGTGAATTAATAGACAATGAGCAGTTCTTC.

J is TRBJ2-3 and V is TRBV28; the D is unclear. CDR1 is MDHEN and CDR2 is SYDVKM in the germline V gene. CDR3 length: 12 residues. The V end was cut by 6 bases, the J end by 2 bases, with 6 bases between. The CDR3 reads CASSPSTDTQYF. The CDR3 bases are TGTGCCAGCAGCCCCTCCACAGATACGCAGTATTTT. The whole variable domain, remainder taken from reference TRBV28 and TRBJ2-3, is DVKVTQSSRYLVKRTGEKVFLECVQDMDHENMFWYRQDPGLGLRLIYFSYDVKMKEKGDIPEGYSVSREKKERFSLILESASTNQTSMYLCASSPSTDTQYFGPGTRLTVL.

As for this clone: Additional DNA sequences in this sample encode the identical CDR3. The chain couples TRBV7-8 to TRBJ1-1, with 10 nucleotides matching TRBD1. Unmatched junction bases numbered 5, after V lost 4 bases and J lost 0 bases. Germline loops: CDR1 SGHVS, CDR2 FQNEAQ. There are 16 residues in the CDR3. The CDR3 DNA sequence: TGTGCCAGCAGCTCAAGGGACAGGGGAATGAACACTGAAGCTTTCTTT. This translates into CASSSRDRGMNTEAFF.

The V and J genes are TRBV6-6 and TRBJ2-7, with D possibly matching TRBD2 (6 bases). V gave up 6 bases and J gave up 1 base, with 10 bases separating them. This CDR3 has 13 amino acids. Looked up from germline, CDR1 is MNHNY and CDR2 is SVGAGI (reference sequence). The CDR3 DNA reads as TGTGCCAGCAGGGGGGGAAGTTCCTACGAGCAGTACTTC. It yields the protein CASRGGSSYEQYF.

The chain couples TRBV4-1 to TRBJ2-1; 11 bases map to TRBD1. The CDR3 is 15 residues long. CDR1 is MGHRA, CDR2 YSYEKL, per germline. V shed 2 bases, J shed 7 bases, and the junction held 4 bases outside the gene matches. The CDR3 sequence: CASSQSGQGANEQFF. CDR3 DNA: TGCGCCAGCAGCCAATCCGGACAGGGGGCAAATGAGCAGTTCTTC.

The chain is built from TRBV12-5 and TRBJ2-3; TRBD1 might be the D (6 bases). From germline, CDR1 is LGHNT and CDR2 FRNRAP. This CDR3 contains 14 residues. The V gene lost 7 bases and the J gene lost 2 bases, with 13 bases spanning the gap. This CDR3 reads CASAETGFTDTQYF. CDR3 bases: TGTGCTAGTGCCGAGACAGGTTTCACAGATACGCAGTATTTT.

This chain connects TRBV7-2 to TRBJ2-1; D gene unclear. Trimming shortened V by 5 bases and J by 4 bases, and 18 bases separated the two germline ends. The length of the CDR3 is 16 residues. CDR1 and CDR2 (germline): SGHTA, FQGNSA. For the CDR3, the DNA is TGTGCCAGCAGCCCAACCATGGTCCGGTTTTACAATGAGCAGTTCTTC. It encodes CASSPTMVRFYNEQFF.

This sequence joins TRBV4-1 and TRBJ2-5; no reliable D call. The CDR3 contains 17 residues. The germline V and J ends were trimmed by 0 bases and 5 bases, with 19 bases remaining between them. CDR1 MGHRA and CDR2 YSYEKL come from the germline V gene. The CDR3 DNA follows: TGCGCCAGCAGCCAAGATTCGTCTACCGAGGAGTGGGAGACCCAGTACTTC. Residues: CASSQDSSTEEWETQYF.

The chain uses TRBV5-1 and TRBJ1-2, with D unclear. Trimming left V 0 bases short and J 1 base short, with 7 bases between. The CDR3 length is 14 residues. Germline V lookup: CDR1 SGHRS, CDR2 YFSETQ. The CDR3 coding sequence is TGCGCCAGCAGCTTGGGTGTCAGTAACTATGGCTACACCTTC. It codes for CASSLGVSNYGYTF.